A selection of T cell receptor beta chains follows, all from one sample in a study of blood T cell repertoires in COVID-19. Clones were sequenced by immunoSEQ multiplex PCR, and TCRdb holds only the in-frame ones, with some missing. The repertoire holds roughly 260,000 clones, with approximately 89% as singletons. Sample: peripheral blood. These receptors were taken from a woman aged 45 to 65 with acute or convalescent COVID-19. Both conserved end residues are part of each CDR3. D genes are given only for firm matches. A row's size may be missing; if present it is once, few, many or a size class.

TRBD2,once,TRBV3-1/TRBV3-2,TRBJ2-7,CASSPGGSGRVYEQYF,TGTGCCAGCAGCCCCGGCGGTAGCGGGAGAGTCTACGAGCAGTACTTC
NA,few,TRBV2,TRBJ1-2,CASSKGRQGHYGYTF,TGTGCCAGCAGCAAAGGTCGGCAGGGGCATTATGGCTACACCTTC
NA,NA,TRBV28,TRBJ1-5,CASSLVAGGNQPQHF,TGTGCCAGCAGTTTAGTGGCAGGGGGCAATCAGCCCCAGCATTTT
NA,NA,TRBV7-9,TRBJ1-2,CASVRQDYGYTF,TGTGCCAGCGTGAGACAGGACTATGGCTACACCTTC
NA,NA,TRBV3-1/TRBV3-2,TRBJ1-4,CASSQPGAEKLFF,TGTGCCAGCAGCCAACCAGGGGCAGAAAAACTGTTTTTT
TRBD1,few,TRBV12-3/TRBV12-4,TRBJ2-7,CASSPGGGDEQYF,TGTGCCAGCAGTCCAGGGGGTGGCGACGAGCAGTACTTC
NA,few,TRBV5-5,TRBJ1-4,CASSLDSYEKLFF,TGTGCCAGCAGCCTAGACAGTTATGAAAAACTGTTTTTT
TRBD1,NA,TRBV4-3,TRBJ1-1,CASSHRRDRGAFF,TGCGCCAGCAGCCATCGGAGGGACAGGGGAGCTTTCTTT
TRBD2,once,TRBV4-1,TRBJ2-1,CASSQDIFREGLNEQFF,TGCGCCAGCAGCCAAGATATTTTCCGGGAGGGCCTCAATGAGCAGTTCTTC
TRBD2,NA,TRBV5-5,TRBJ2-7,CASSHRTSGTSYEQYF,TGTGCCAGCAGCCACCGGACTAGCGGCACCTCCTACGAGCAGTACTTC
NA,NA,TRBV28,TRBJ2-5,CASSLPWGRGEGETQYF,TGTGCCAGCAGTTTACCCTGGGGCAGGGGAGAGGGTGAGACCCAGTACTTC
NA,NA,TRBV28,TRBJ1-1,CASSLWAQGTEAFF,TGTGCCAGCAGTTTGTGGGCCCAGGGCACTGAAGCTTTCTTT
TRBD2,NA,TRBV5-1,TRBJ2-3,CATRGGLTDTQYF,TGCGCCACCCGGGGGGGCCTCACAGATACGCAGTATTTT
NA,NA,TRBV30,TRBJ1-1,CAWATGARRGTEAFF,TGTGCCTGGGCTACCGGGGCCAGGCGGGGCACTGAAGCTTTCTTT
NA,NA,TRBV7-2,TRBJ1-1,CASSLSGYGNTEAFF,TGTGCCAGCAGCTTATCGGGGTATGGGAACACTGAAGCTTTCTTT
NA,NA,TRBV5-1,TRBJ1-1,CASSPGGSMNTEAFF,TGCGCCAGCAGCCCGGGAGGGAGCATGAACACTGAAGCTTTCTTT
NA,NA,TRBV7-2,TRBJ1-5,CASSYGGGGQPQHF,TGTGCCAGCAGCTATGGGGGGGGAGGCCAGCCCCAGCATTTT
NA,few,TRBV2,TRBJ2-7,CASSGQNYEQYF,TGTGCCAGCAGTGGGCAGAACTACGAGCAGTACTTC
NA,NA,TRBV9,TRBJ2-3,CASSVVGGTQYF,TGTGCCAGCAGCGTAGTCGGGGGTACGCAGTATTTT
TRBD1,NA,TRBV18,TRBJ2-3,CASSPPTGEDTQYF,TGTGCCAGCTCACCTCCGACAGGGGAGGATACGCAGTATTTT
TRBD2,NA,TRBV28,TRBJ2-1,CASSALAPSSYNEQFF,TGTGCCAGCAGTGCACTAGCGCCGAGCTCCTACAATGAGCAGTTCTTC
NA,NA,TRBV5-8,TRBJ1-1,CASSLFGSTEAFF,TGTGCCAGCAGCTTGTTCGGGAGCACTGAAGCTTTCTTT
NA,NA,TRBV5-1,TRBJ2-3,CASSPFGGSSTDTQYF,TGCGCCAGCAGCCCCTTCGGGGGATCTAGCACAGATACGCAGTATTTT
TRBD1,once,TRBV7-9,TRBJ1-2,CASSYLGQGKNGYTF,TGTGCCAGCAGCTACCTCGGACAGGGGAAGAATGGCTACACCTTC
NA,NA,TRBV5-1,TRBJ1-1,CASSLDTDNTEAFF,TGCGCCAGCAGCTTGGATACAGACAACACTGAAGCTTTCTTT
TRBD2,NA,TRBV29-1,TRBJ2-3,CSVEFGSGMEDTQYF,TGCAGCGTTGAATTCGGTAGCGGGATGGAGGATACGCAGTATTTT
TRBD2,few,TRBV9,TRBJ2-7,CASSTLAGAAYEQYF,TGTGCCAGCAGCACCTTAGCGGGAGCGGCCTACGAGCAGTACTTC
NA,once,TRBV18,TRBJ1-5,CASSPRSAPNQPQHF,TGTGCCAGCTCGCCCAGATCTGCCCCAAATCAGCCCCAGCATTTT
NA,NA,TRBV28,TRBJ1-3,CASSLLAVADTIYF,TGTGCCAGCAGTTTATTAGCAGTAGCTGACACCATATATTTT
NA,NA,TRBV7-9,TRBJ2-5,CASSRSAEQETQYF,TGTGCCAGCAGTCGTTCGGCGGAACAAGAGACCCAGTACTTC
NA,NA,TRBV19,TRBJ1-5,CASSPDRTRREPQHF,TGTGCCAGTAGTCCGGACAGAACCCGCCGGGAGCCCCAGCATTTT
TRBD1,NA,TRBV18,TRBJ2-1,CASSPQQGALNEQFF,TGTGCCAGCTCACCACAACAGGGGGCGCTCAATGAGCAGTTCTTC
TRBD1,NA,TRBV3-1/TRBV3-2,TRBJ1-5,CASSETGGRQPQHF,TGTGCCAGCAGCGAGACAGGGGGGCGGCAGCCCCAGCATTTT
NA,NA,TRBV5-4,TRBJ2-7,CASSFKDIASYEQYF,TGTGCCAGCAGCTTCAAGGACATTGCCTCCTACGAGCAGTACTTC
NA,NA,TRBV27,TRBJ2-1,CATAIGSSYNEQFF,TGTGCCACTGCGATCGGGAGTAGCTACAATGAGCAGTTCTTC
TRBD1,NA,TRBV11-3,TRBJ2-7,CASSPGQAYEQYF,TGTGCCAGCAGCCCCGGACAGGCCTACGAGCAGTACTTC
TRBD2,NA,TRBV3-1/TRBV3-2,TRBJ2-3,CASSQSFLHGGGADTQYF,TGTGCCAGCAGCCAGTCTTTTCTCCACGGGGGGGGAGCAGATACGCAGTATTTT
NA,NA,TRBV18,TRBJ2-2,CASSPPGDTGELFF,TGTGCCAGCTCACCACCGGGAGACACCGGGGAGCTGTTTTTT
NA,NA,TRBV18,TRBJ2-3,CASSPGLGTDTQYF,TGTGCCAGCTCACCGGGACTCGGCACAGATACGCAGTATTTT
NA,NA,TRBV11-3,TRBJ2-3,CASSTTSSGGTQYF,TGTGCCAGCAGCACCACCTCTAGTGGAGGTACGCAGTATTTT
TRBD1,NA,TRBV5-1,TRBJ1-4,CASSLAVRTGGDEKLFF,TGCGCCAGCAGCTTGGCGGTTAGGACAGGGGGCGACGAAAAACTGTTTTTT
TRBD1,NA,TRBV27,TRBJ1-4,CASSLRGGGQLPREKLFF,TGTGCCAGCAGTTTACGCGGTGGGGGACAGCTCCCGAGGGAAAAACTGTTTTTT
NA,NA,TRBV5-1,TRBJ2-1,CASSPSSGFYNEQFF,TGCGCCAGCAGCCCTAGTAGCGGATTCTACAATGAGCAGTTCTTC